Below, one T cell receptor (beta chain) is given with its context. Generated by immunoSEQ multiplex PCR, the TCRdb table keeps only in-frame clones and is missing some. The repertoire holds 25,000 to 35,000 clones, with approximately 79% as singletons. The record originates from a study of PD-1 blockade in classical Hodgkin lymphoma. Time point described: cycle 4 day 1 (C4D1), after six to seven weeks of nivolumab. Every patient relapsed after autologous stem cell transplantation, and brentuximab vedotin exposure varied. Thawed PBMCs were the source of CD4+ T cells, purified by magnetic negative selection. V was trimmed by 0 bases and J by 0 bases, leaving 9 bases between them. The CDR3 is 16 residues long. CDR1 MDHEN and CDR2 SYDVKM come from the germline V gene.

This sequence was found in a human donor with classical Hodgkin lymphoma. The sequences come from CD4+ T cells from blood, collected before the fourth cycle of nivolumab. The V call is TRBV28, the J call TRBJ2-1; D remains unclear. The DNA of the CDR3 is TGTGCCAGCAGTTTATGGTCCGGCAGCTCCTACAATGAGCAGTTCTTC. Translation gives CASSLWSGSSYNEQFF.